This T cell receptor beta chain was obtained from a study of T cell changes during pregnancy in multiple sclerosis. V lost 9 bases to trimming and J lost 1 base, with 14 bases between them. The CDR3 consists of 14 residues. Germline-derived CDR1 and CDR2 are SNHLY and FYNNEI. Profiled with immunoSEQ multiplex PCR; TCRdb holds only in-frame clones, not every one. This sample has roughly 58,000 clones, with around 93% found just once. The V gene is TRBV2, the J gene TRBJ2-3, with D maybe TRBD2 (5 bases). This sample comprised CD4+ T cells from peripheral blood mononuclear cells, obtained after pregnancy. The clonotype was recovered from a female donor in good health, enrolled as a control in a pregnancy study. CDR3 residues: CASSPSLRTDTQYF. As DNA, the CDR3 is TGTGCCAGTTCCCCTAGCCTTCGCACAGATACGCAGTATTTT.